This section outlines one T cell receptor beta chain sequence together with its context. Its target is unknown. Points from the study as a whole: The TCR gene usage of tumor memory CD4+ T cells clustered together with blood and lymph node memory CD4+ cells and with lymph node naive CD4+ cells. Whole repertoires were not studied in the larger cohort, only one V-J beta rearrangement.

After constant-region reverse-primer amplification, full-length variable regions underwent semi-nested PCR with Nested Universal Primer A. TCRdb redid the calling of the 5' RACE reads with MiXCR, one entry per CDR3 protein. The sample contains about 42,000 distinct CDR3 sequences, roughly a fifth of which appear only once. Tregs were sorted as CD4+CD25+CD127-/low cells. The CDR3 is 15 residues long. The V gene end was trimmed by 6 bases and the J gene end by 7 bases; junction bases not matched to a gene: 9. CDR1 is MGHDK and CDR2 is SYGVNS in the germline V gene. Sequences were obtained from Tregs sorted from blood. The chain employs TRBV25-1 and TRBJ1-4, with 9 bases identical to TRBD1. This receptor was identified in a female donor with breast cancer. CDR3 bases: TGTGCCAGCAGCAATTCCGGGACAGGGCCTGAAAAACTGTTTTTT. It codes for CASSNSGTGPEKLFF. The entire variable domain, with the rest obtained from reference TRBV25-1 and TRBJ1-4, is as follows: EADIYQTPRYLVIGTGKKITLECSQTMGHDKMYWYQQDPGMELHLIHYSYGVNSTEKGDLSSESTVSRIRTEHFPLTLESARPSHTSQYLCASSNSGTGPEKLFFGSGTQLSVL.